These 26 T cell receptor beta chains were sequenced from one sample in a study of T-cell memory formation after mild COVID-19. TCRdb itself ran the 5' RACE reads through MiXCR, one entry per CDR3 protein. The data hold 150,000 to 200,000 distinct CDR3 sequences, with 31% observed a single time. Sequencing input: PBMCs or a T cell subset sorted from them (not recorded which). These receptors were collected from an adult woman who had mild COVID-19 (a few samples of this study predate the infection). Cell type and time point are not known.

The chain employs TRBV18 and TRBJ2-5; D perhaps matches TRBD2 (5 bases). The CDR3 extends over 13 amino acids. Germline lookup yields CDR1 KGHSH and CDR2 LQKENI. V lost 5 bases and J 5 bases, leaving 12 bases between the germline ends. CDR3 coding DNA: TGTGCCAGCTCATCCGGGATTTCGGAGACCCAGTACTTC. This translates into CASSSGISETQYF.

The genes are TRBV6-5 and TRBJ1-5; D is undetermined. CDR1 MNHEY and CDR2 SVGAGI come from the germline V gene. This CDR3 region has 14 residues. V shed 11 bases and J shed 2 bases, with 16 bases lying between them. The CDR3 DNA follows: TGTGCCTCACGAGGACTTGGGGGCAATCAGCCCCAGCATTTT. Its translation is CASRGLGGNQPQHF.

This chain joins TRBV5-6 and TRBJ1-1; 10 nucleotides line up with TRBD1. The V and J ends lost 4 bases and 3 bases, in that order; junction bases with no gene match: 6. Germline lookup yields CDR1 SGHDT and CDR2 YYEEEE. This CDR3 comprises 15 residues. In DNA, the CDR3 is TGTGCCAGCAGCCCGGGACAGGGGCGGGACACTGAAGCTTTCTTT. Translation: CASSPGQGRDTEAFF.

This clonotype was detected a few times. The chain uses TRBV7-2 and TRBJ2-7; TRBD2 agrees at 8 bases. Germline CDR1 is SGHTA and CDR2 is FQGNSA. V was pared by 2 bases and J by 6 bases, with 9 bases of the junction left unmatched. The length of the CDR3 is 15 residues. The CDR3 DNA follows: TGTGCCAGCAGCTTAACGCTAGCGGGTCATTTCGAGCAGTACTTC. It is translated as CASSLTLAGHFEQYF.

The gene calls are TRBV7-2 and TRBJ2-2, with TRBD2 as a possible D gene (6 bases). The germline V gene encodes CDR1 SGHTA and CDR2 FQGNSA. Trimming pared 3 bases from V and 4 bases from J, leaving 12 bases between. This CDR3 is built from 15 residues. CDR3 nucleotides: TGTGCCAGCAGCTTTCACCGGGACTTCACCGGGGAGCTGTTTTTT. The encoded protein is CASSFHRDFTGELFF.

This clonotype has more than one count but fewer than ten. The V gene is TRBV12-3 or TRBV12-4, the J gene TRBJ2-7, with a weak D call TRBD1 (6 bases). Deletions cut 5 bases from V and 2 bases from J, with 16 bases between. The CDR3 consists of 15 residues. Here the CDR3 DNA reads TGTGCCAGCAGTCTATGGACAGCGGACCCCTACGAGCAGTACTTC. Its protein is CASSLWTADPYEQYF.

This clonotype was seen a handful of times. The chain links TRBV3-1 to TRBJ2-4; a possible D gene is TRBD2 (5 bases). The germline V and J ends were trimmed by 4 bases and 0 bases, with 7 bases remaining between them. Per germline, CDR1 LGHDT and CDR2 YNNKEL (reference sequence). The CDR3 sequence is 14 residues long. CDR3 protein: CASSPTTAKNIQYF. CDR3 sequence (DNA): TGTGCCAGCAGCCCGACTACAGCCAAAAACATTCAGTACTTC.

The rearrangement uses TRBV12-3 or TRBV12-4 and TRBJ2-7; 8 nucleotides agree with TRBD2. The CDR3 runs 15 residues. V lost 7 bases to trimming and J lost 3 bases; unmatched junction nucleotides: 11. The CDR3 DNA reads as TGTGCCAGCACCTTTTTCGGGGGGGCCGTCTACGAGCAGTACTTC. Protein product: CASTFFGGAVYEQYF.

The CDR3 bases are TGCGCCAGCAGCAACCAGGGGGGTGGCACAGATACGCAGTATTTT. Translated: CASSNQGGGTDTQYF. This chain joins TRBV5-1 and TRBJ2-3; perhaps TRBD1 as D (7 bases). This CDR3 spans 15 amino acids. CDR1 and CDR2 (germline): SGHRS, YFSETQ. The V end was cut by 4 bases, the J end by 1 base, with 13 bases between.

Comment on this clonotype: One end of the junction is discordant with germline, which a read error may explain. The J gene is TRBJ1-2, the V gene TRBV4-2, with D uncertain. Per germline, CDR1 LGHNA and CDR2 YNFKEQ. The CDR3 covers 18 residues. This chain's CDR3 is CASSQEYRATSRGYGDTF. In nucleotides, the CDR3 is TGTGCCAGCAGCCAGGAATACCGGGCCACCTCCCGCGGCTATGGCGACACCTTC.

This clonotype was seen a few times. The V gene is TRBV6-5, the J gene TRBJ2-3; D not certain. Per germline, CDR1 MNHEY and CDR2 SVGAGI. The CDR3 totals 14 residues. Deletions cut 2 bases from V and 2 bases from J, with 8 bases between. CDR3 sequence reads: CASSYGSHTDTQYF. In nucleotides, the CDR3 is TGTGCCAGCAGTTACGGCAGCCACACAGATACGCAGTATTTT.

This clonotype was observed at least ten times. This rearrangement joins TRBV2 to TRBJ2-1; possibly TRBD1 for D (5 bases). Germline loops: CDR1 SNHLY, CDR2 FYNNEI. This CDR3 comprises 15 residues. V shed 8 bases and J shed 0 bases, with 14 bases lying between them. CDR3 amino acids: CASGRQSRSYNEQFF. The CDR3 DNA reads TGTGCCAGCGGACGACAGTCTCGCTCCTACAATGAGCAGTTCTTC.

This clonotype was counted only a few times. The chain carries TRBV7-9 and TRBJ1-2; D perhaps matches TRBD1 (5 bases). Germline V CDR1 and CDR2: SEHNR, FQNEAQ (reference sequence). The ends were cut back, 0 bases at V and 6 bases at J, with 8 bases in the middle. The CDR3 covers 13 residues. The CDR3, as DNA: TGTGCCAGCAGCTTAGCAGGGGACGATGGCTACACCTTC. Amino acid sequence: CASSLAGDDGYTF.

This sequence joins TRBV20-1 and TRBJ1-6; the D is unclear. Per the germline V gene, CDR1 is DFQATT and CDR2 is SNEGSKA (reference sequence). The CDR3 runs to 14 residues. V shed 1 base and J shed 8 bases, with 12 bases lying between them. This CDR3 is CSARVPGWDSPLHF. The CDR3 bases are TGCAGTGCTAGAGTTCCGGGGTGGGATTCACCCCTCCACTTT.

J is TRBJ2-5 and V is TRBV12-3 or TRBV12-4, with 9 bases matching TRBD2. The trim removed 5 bases at V and 4 bases at J, leaving 5 bases unmatched. The CDR3 runs to 14 residues. This CDR3 reads CASSRLAGLETQYF. In DNA, the CDR3 is TGTGCCAGCAGTCGGCTAGCGGGGCTAGAGACCCAGTACTTC.

This clonotype turned up a few times. The rearrangement joins TRBV18 to TRBJ2-7; TRBD2 matches 7 bases. Per germline, CDR1 KGHSH and CDR2 LQKENI. The V and J ends lost 3 bases and 3 bases, in that order; junction bases with no gene match: 5. The CDR3 loop spans 14 amino acids. The CDR3 loop is CASSPLADNYEQYF. The DNA of the CDR3 is TGTGCCAGCTCACCGCTAGCGGATAACTACGAGCAGTACTTC.

The V and J genes are TRBV12-3 or TRBV12-4 and TRBJ1-3; the D is unclear. The CDR3 has 13 amino acids. Deletions cut 2 bases from V and 3 bases from J, with 5 bases between. This CDR3 is CASSLSGGNTIYF. DNA of the CDR3: TGTGCCAGCAGTTTAAGTGGTGGAAACACCATATATTTT.

This clonotype has at least ten counts. The chain recombines TRBV4-2 with TRBJ2-7; D perhaps matches TRBD1 (5 bases). The CDR3 runs 13 residues. Trimming shortened V by 0 bases and J by 3 bases, and 6 bases separated the two germline ends. The germline gives CDR1 LGHNA, CDR2 YNFKEQ. CDR3 amino acids: CASSQDQGYEQYF. As DNA, the CDR3 is TGTGCCAGCAGCCAAGATCAGGGCTACGAGCAGTACTTC.

CDR3 nucleotides: TGTGCCAGCAGTTACTCCCCCGGGGGAGGTACAGCTGTGAGGTGGGAGACCCAGTACTTC. This sequence encodes CASSYSPGGGTAVRWETQYF. The genes are TRBV6-5 and TRBJ2-5; maybe TRBD2 (6 bases). Trimming shortened V by 0 bases and J by 5 bases, and 28 bases separated the two germline ends. This CDR3 contains 20 residues. CDR1 is MNHEY and CDR2 is SVGAGI in the germline V gene.

This clonotype showed up just a few times. The CDR3 loop reads CASSRDFPLEGGGELFF. The CDR3 DNA is TGTGCCAGCAGTCGGGACTTCCCCCTCGAGGGTGGCGGGGAGCTGTTTTTT. The chain is built from TRBV12-3 or TRBV12-4 and TRBJ2-2, with D possibly TRBD2 on 6 matching bases. The CDR3 is 17 residues long. V was shortened by 5 bases and J by 7 bases, with 23 bases between the two germline ends.

The V and J genes are TRBV5-1 and TRBJ2-1, with D perhaps matching TRBD2 (6 bases). Trimming pared 2 bases from V and 6 bases from J, leaving 12 bases between. The CDR3 contains 14 residues. CDR1 is SGHRS and CDR2 is YFSETQ in the germline V gene. CDR3 in DNA: TGCGCCAGCAGCTTACAGACTAGTTCCAATGAGCAGTTCTTC. Amino acids: CASSLQTSSNEQFF.

This chain links TRBV12-3 or TRBV12-4 with TRBJ1-2; D gene ambiguous. The CDR3 extends over 15 amino acids. The V gene lost 0 bases and the J gene lost 7 bases, with 15 bases spanning the gap. The CDR3 region has the DNA TGTGCCAGCAGTTTAGCGAGGCGGGGAGGCCTTGGCTACACCTTC. This translates into CASSLARRGGLGYTF.

This clonotype was picked up one time. V usage is TRBV20-1 and J usage is TRBJ2-3; 10 nucleotides align to TRBD2. Trimming cost V 5 bases and J 3 bases; bases outside gene matches: 8. There are 15 residues in the CDR3. CDR1 is DFQATT, CDR2 SNEGSKA, per germline (reference sequence). As DNA, the CDR3 is TGCAGTGCTGGAACTAGCGGGGTGCGGACAGATACGCAGTATTTT. Residues: CSAGTSGVRTDTQYF.

This clonotype was counted only a few times. CDR3 region: CASSQWTSGYNEQFF. DNA for the CDR3: TGTGCCAGCAGCCAATGGACTAGCGGTTACAATGAGCAGTTCTTC. The genes are TRBV3-1 and TRBJ2-1; 10 bases fit TRBD2. Germline loops: CDR1 LGHDT, CDR2 YNNKEL (reference sequence). V lost 2 bases to trimming and J lost 4 bases; unmatched junction nucleotides: 2. The CDR3 is 15 amino acids.

The CDR3 DNA is TGCGCCAGCAGCCGGGACGTGAGCTCCTACAATGAGCAGTTCTTC. It specifies CASSRDVSSYNEQFF. The chain recombines TRBV5-1 with TRBJ2-1, with D possibly being TRBD1 or TRBD2 (5 bases each). This CDR3 has 15 amino acids. Between the trimmed V and J ends, which lost 4 bases and 0 bases, there was a span of 11 bases. CDR1 is SGHRS, CDR2 YFSETQ, per germline.

The chain is built from TRBV7-2 and TRBJ2-7; no clear D gene. Germline CDR1 reads SGHTA; CDR2 reads FQGNSA. V was cut by 5 bases and J by 3 bases, with 5 bases left in between. CDR3 length: 11 amino acids. As DNA, the CDR3 is TGTGCCAGCAGCCACGGCTACGAGCAGTACTTC. Translating it yields CASSHGYEQYF.